Listed below are T cell receptor beta chains from one sample, sequenced in a study of blood T cell repertoires in COVID-19. Libraries were prepared by immunoSEQ multiplex PCR; TCRdb keeps only in-frame clonotypes and omits some of them. This table holds hundreds of thousands of clones, 87% found once. Sequencing was done on a sample of PBMCs or T cells enriched from blood (not recorded which). These receptors were collected from a man between 35 and 55 years old in a cohort exposed to, infected with or recovered from COVID-19 (not recorded which). Both conserved end residues are part of each CDR3. The order of the fields is J gene, D gene, clone size, V gene, CDR3 DNA, CDR3 protein. D genes are given only for firm matches. A clone size is listed for some rows: how often the clone was seen (once, few, many), or a class if it is expanded.

J: TRBJ2-4
D: NA
size: NA
V: TRBV30
DNA: TGTGCCTGGAGTGTTTATAGCGCCGACAAAAACATTCAGTACTTC
CDR3: CAWSVYSADKNIQYF

J: TRBJ1-5
D: NA
size: NA
V: TRBV30
DNA: TGTGCCTGGAGTGTACTTAATGGTAAACAGCCCCAGCATTTT
CDR3: CAWSVLNGKQPQHF

J: TRBJ2-1
D: TRBD1
size: NA
V: TRBV29-1
DNA: TGCAGCGTTGTGGGACAGGGGAACAATGAGCAGTTCTTC
CDR3: CSVVGQGNNEQFF

J: TRBJ2-7
D: NA
size: few
V: TRBV14
DNA: TGTGCCAGCAGCGCAATGCCGGGAACGAGTTACCTTATCTCTACCTACGAGCAGTACTTC
CDR3: CASSAMPGTSYLISTYEQYF

J: TRBJ1-5
D: TRBD1
size: NA
V: TRBV3-1/TRBV3-2
DNA: TGTGCCAGCAGCCAAGGGACAGGGAGGAATCAGCCCCAGCATTTT
CDR3: CASSQGTGRNQPQHF

J: TRBJ1-2
D: TRBD1
size: NA
V: TRBV5-5
DNA: TGTGCCAGCAGTACGGAGCAGGGGGCGTATGGCTACACCTTC
CDR3: CASSTEQGAYGYTF

J: TRBJ2-2
D: NA
size: once
V: TRBV3-1/TRBV3-2
DNA: TGTGCCAGCAGCCAAGATCGGGCTAGCCCGAACCAGGGGGAGCTGTTTTTT
CDR3: CASSQDRASPNQGELFF

J: TRBJ2-2
D: NA
size: NA
V: TRBV19
DNA: TGTGCCAGTAGTACCGCCCGGGATTATGGGGAGCTGTTTTTT
CDR3: CASSTARDYGELFF

J: TRBJ2-1
D: TRBD2
size: NA
V: TRBV7-2
DNA: TGTGCCAGCAGCTTAGGTAGCGGGAGCTACAATGAGCAGTTCTTC
CDR3: CASSLGSGSYNEQFF

J: TRBJ1-5
D: NA
size: NA
V: TRBV3-1/TRBV3-2
DNA: TGTGCCAGCAGCCAAGATGGGAGGGGGGCGAGCCAGCCCCAGCATTTT
CDR3: CASSQDGRGASQPQHF

J: TRBJ1-2
D: NA
size: NA
V: TRBV12-2
DNA: TGTGCAAGTCGCTTAAACGACAGGCTAACGGAGGAGACACCCTACACCTTC
CDR3: CASRLNDRLTEETPYTF

J: TRBJ1-1
D: TRBD1
size: NA
V: TRBV5-1
DNA: TGCGCCAGCAGCTTTTCCGGGACAGGTAGTAGGGAAGCTTTCTTT
CDR3: CASSFSGTGSREAFF

J: TRBJ2-7
D: NA
size: once
V: TRBV24-1
DNA: TGTGCCACCAGTGACTTGATGGGCCCCTACGAGCAGTACTTC
CDR3: CATSDLMGPYEQYF

J: TRBJ1-2
D: TRBD1
size: NA
V: TRBV27
DNA: TGTGCCAGCAGTTTAGACAGGGGGGACAGGGGCTACACCTTC
CDR3: CASSLDRGDRGYTF

J: TRBJ1-6
D: NA
size: NA
V: TRBV27
DNA: TGTGCCAGCAGTTTGGGGCGACAAGCCGCGAATTCACCCCTCCACTTT
CDR3: CASSLGRQAANSPLHF

J: TRBJ2-1
D: NA
size: NA
V: TRBV27
DNA: TGTGCCAGCAGTCCCCGGGGACAATCAAATGAGCAGTTCTTC
CDR3: CASSPRGQSNEQFF

J: TRBJ1-2
D: TRBD1
size: NA
V: TRBV5-4
DNA: TGTGCCAGCAGCCTAATTTCCGACAGGGGGCGTGGCTACACCTTC
CDR3: CASSLISDRGRGYTF

J: TRBJ2-7
D: TRBD1
size: NA
V: TRBV30
DNA: TGTGCCTGGAGATACCGGACAGGCTACGGCTACGAGCAGTACTTC
CDR3: CAWRYRTGYGYEQYF

J: TRBJ1-5
D: NA
size: NA
V: TRBV6-5
DNA: TGTGCCAGCGGATTACAGGGCGGTGGCAATCAGCCCCAGCATTTT
CDR3: CASGLQGGGNQPQHF

J: TRBJ2-7
D: TRBD2
size: NA
V: TRBV5-1
DNA: TGCGCCAGCAGCTTGAGCCCGGGACTAGCAGACGAGCAGTACTTC
CDR3: CASSLSPGLADEQYF

J: TRBJ1-5
D: NA
size: NA
V: TRBV20-1
DNA: TGCAGTGCTAGTTCAGGGGTTAGCAATCAGCCCCAGCATTTT
CDR3: CSASSGVSNQPQHF

J: TRBJ2-1
D: TRBD2
size: NA
V: TRBV6-5
DNA: TGTGCCAGCAGTTCGCTAGCGGGAGTCTACAATGAGCAGTTCTTC
CDR3: CASSSLAGVYNEQFF

J: TRBJ1-5
D: TRBD1
size: once
V: TRBV28
DNA: TGTGCCAGCAGTTCCGGACAGGGGGCAAGTCAGCCCCAGCATTTT
CDR3: CASSSGQGASQPQHF

J: TRBJ2-7
D: TRBD1
size: once
V: TRBV18
DNA: TGTGCCAGCTCAGGGGACAGGTCGTCCGAGCAGTACTTC
CDR3: CASSGDRSSEQYF

J: TRBJ2-1
D: TRBD2
size: NA
V: TRBV18
DNA: TGTGCCAGCTCACCCCCCGCGGGAGGGAAATACAATGAGCAGTTCTTC
CDR3: CASSPPAGGKYNEQFF

J: TRBJ1-2
D: TRBD1
size: NA
V: TRBV5-1
DNA: TGCGCCAGCAGCTCCCTAGGGGGCTCTAACTATGGCTACACCTTC
CDR3: CASSSLGGSNYGYTF

J: TRBJ2-7
D: TRBD1
size: NA
V: TRBV15
DNA: TGTGCCACCAGCAGAGAGGGCAGGGGGAGCTACGAGCAGTACTTC
CDR3: CATSREGRGSYEQYF

J: TRBJ1-4
D: TRBD1
size: few
V: TRBV4-1
DNA: TGCGCCAGCAGCCGGACAGGGGCGGATGAAAAACTGTTTTTT
CDR3: CASSRTGADEKLFF

J: TRBJ1-2
D: TRBD1
size: NA
V: TRBV27
DNA: TGTGCCAGCAGTTTCTTCCCCGGACAGGGACTCGGCTACACCTTC
CDR3: CASSFFPGQGLGYTF

J: TRBJ2-3
D: NA
size: NA
V: TRBV5-6
DNA: TGTGCCAGCAGCTTGGATCAGCGGAGCACAGATACGCAGTATTTT
CDR3: CASSLDQRSTDTQYF

J: TRBJ2-2
D: NA
size: NA
V: TRBV29-1
DNA: TGCAGCGTAATACAGGGATCGGGCACCGGGGAGCTGTTTTTT
CDR3: CSVIQGSGTGELFF

J: TRBJ1-2
D: TRBD1
size: NA
V: TRBV5-1
DNA: TGCGCCAGCAGCTTGACAGGGGTTTCGGGTGGCTACACCTTC
CDR3: CASSLTGVSGGYTF

J: TRBJ2-7
D: NA
size: NA
V: TRBV18
DNA: TGTGCCAGCTCACCGGATGAACAGGGTTACGAGCAGTACTTC
CDR3: CASSPDEQGYEQYF

J: TRBJ1-2
D: TRBD1
size: NA
V: TRBV6-5
DNA: TGTGCCAGCAGCGAGACAGGGTTTGGCTACACCTTC
CDR3: CASSETGFGYTF

J: TRBJ1-5
D: NA
size: NA
V: TRBV6-5
DNA: TGTGCCAGCACCCCCGGGGGGGTCGGTCAGCCCCAGCATTTT
CDR3: CASTPGGVGQPQHF

J: TRBJ1-1
D: NA
size: NA
V: TRBV21-1
DNA: TGTGCCAGCAGAAAAACCACACAGGGGACAGTCATGAACACTGAAGCTTTCTTT
CDR3: CASRKTTQGTVMNTEAFF

J: TRBJ1-2
D: NA
size: NA
V: TRBV24-1
DNA: TGTGCCACCAGTACAGAATCGAGTGGCTACACCTTC
CDR3: CATSTESSGYTF

J: TRBJ2-1
D: NA
size: NA
V: TRBV5-1
DNA: TGCGCCAGCAGCTTACAACCGAACCAAAAAAACAATGAGCAGTTCTTC
CDR3: CASSLQPNQKNNEQFF

J: TRBJ2-1
D: TRBD1
size: NA
V: TRBV6-5
DNA: TGTGCCAGCTGGACAGGGGGTAACAATGAGCAGTTCTTC
CDR3: CASWTGGNNEQFF

J: TRBJ2-7
D: NA
size: NA
V: TRBV6-5
DNA: TGTGCCAGCAGGGGGGACTTACGGAGCTCCTACGAGCAGTACTTC
CDR3: CASRGDLRSSYEQYF

J: TRBJ2-3
D: TRBD1
size: NA
V: TRBV29-1
DNA: TGCAGCGTTGCTTCGACAGGGAGTACAGATACGCAGTATTTT
CDR3: CSVASTGSTDTQYF

J: TRBJ2-5
D: NA
size: NA
V: TRBV11-2
DNA: TGTGCCAGCAGCTTAGGGACAGTCGGAGTCCAAGAGACCCAGTACTTC
CDR3: CASSLGTVGVQETQYF

J: TRBJ2-3
D: TRBD1
size: NA
V: TRBV5-5
DNA: TGTGCCAGCAGCCTGGGGGACAGTAGCACAGATACGCAGTATTTT
CDR3: CASSLGDSSTDTQYF

J: TRBJ1-4
D: NA
size: NA
V: TRBV2
DNA: TGTGCCAGCAGGAGACAAAACTTTGCTAATGAAAAACTGTTTTTT
CDR3: CASRRQNFANEKLFF

J: TRBJ1-2
D: NA
size: NA
V: TRBV4-1
DNA: TGCGCCAGCAGCCAAGGACAGGCAACTAACTATGGCTACACCTTC
CDR3: CASSQGQATNYGYTF

J: TRBJ1-1
D: NA
size: NA
V: TRBV7-9
DNA: TGTGCCAGCAGCCCGGGAGCTCTGAACACTGAAGCTTTCTTT
CDR3: CASSPGALNTEAFF

J: TRBJ2-6
D: TRBD2
size: NA
V: TRBV6-6
DNA: TGTGCCAGCAGTCCGACTAGCGGGAGGGCCGGGGCTGGGGCCAACGTCCTGACTTTC
CDR3: CASSPTSGRAGAGANVLTF

J: TRBJ2-2
D: TRBD1
size: NA
V: TRBV5-5
DNA: TGTGCCAGCAGCAAAACAGGGGGGTTAGTCACCGGGGAGCTGTTTTTT
CDR3: CASSKTGGLVTGELFF

J: TRBJ1-5
D: TRBD1
size: once
V: TRBV12-3/TRBV12-4
DNA: TGTGCCAGCAACAAAGGGGGCCATCAGCCCCAGCATTTT
CDR3: CASNKGGHQPQHF

J: TRBJ2-7
D: TRBD2
size: few
V: TRBV11-2
DNA: TGTGCCAGCGGAGAGACTAGCGGATCCCACGAGCAGTACTTC
CDR3: CASGETSGSHEQYF

J: TRBJ1-2
D: NA
size: NA
V: TRBV19
DNA: TGTGCCAGTAGGAGGGCGGGCTATGGCTACACCTTC
CDR3: CASRRAGYGYTF

J: TRBJ1-6
D: NA
size: NA
V: TRBV12-3/TRBV12-4
DNA: TGTGCCAGCAGTCGACAGCTATCACCCCTCCACTTT
CDR3: CASSRQLSPLHF

J: TRBJ2-5
D: TRBD2
size: once
V: TRBV5-6
DNA: TGTGCCAGCAGCTCCGCCGGACTAGCGGCTCGGGAGACCCAGTACTTC
CDR3: CASSSAGLAARETQYF